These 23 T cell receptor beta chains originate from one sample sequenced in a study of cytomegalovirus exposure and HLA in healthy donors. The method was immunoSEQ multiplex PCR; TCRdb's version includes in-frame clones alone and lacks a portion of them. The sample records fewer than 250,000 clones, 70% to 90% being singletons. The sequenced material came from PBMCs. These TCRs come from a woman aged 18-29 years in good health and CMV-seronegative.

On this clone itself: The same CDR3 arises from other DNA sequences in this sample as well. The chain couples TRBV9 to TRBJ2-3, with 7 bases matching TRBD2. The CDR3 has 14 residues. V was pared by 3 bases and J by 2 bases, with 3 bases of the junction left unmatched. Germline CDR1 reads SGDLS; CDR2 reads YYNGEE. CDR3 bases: TGTGCCAGCAGCGCTAGCGGAGTCACAGATACGCAGTATTTT. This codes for CASSASGVTDTQYF.

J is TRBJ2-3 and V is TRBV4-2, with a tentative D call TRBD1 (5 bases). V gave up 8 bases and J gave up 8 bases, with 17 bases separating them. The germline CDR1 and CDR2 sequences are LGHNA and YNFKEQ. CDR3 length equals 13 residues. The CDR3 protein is CASAGWGIGTQYF. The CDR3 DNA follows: TGTGCCAGCGCCGGGTGGGGCATAGGTACGCAGTATTTT.

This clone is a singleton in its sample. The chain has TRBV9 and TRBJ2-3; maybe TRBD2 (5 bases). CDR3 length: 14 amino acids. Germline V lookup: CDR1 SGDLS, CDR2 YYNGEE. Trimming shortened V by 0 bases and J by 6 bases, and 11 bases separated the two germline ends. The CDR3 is CASSVDPSIDTQYF. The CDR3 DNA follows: TGTGCCAGCAGCGTAGACCCTAGCATTGATACGCAGTATTTT.

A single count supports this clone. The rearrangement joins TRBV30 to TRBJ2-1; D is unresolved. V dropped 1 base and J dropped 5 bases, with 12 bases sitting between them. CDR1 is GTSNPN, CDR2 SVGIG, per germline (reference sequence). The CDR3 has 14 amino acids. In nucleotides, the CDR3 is TGTGCCTGGAGTGCTTTCCCCCTCCACAATGAGCAGTTCTTC. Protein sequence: CAWSAFPLHNEQFF.

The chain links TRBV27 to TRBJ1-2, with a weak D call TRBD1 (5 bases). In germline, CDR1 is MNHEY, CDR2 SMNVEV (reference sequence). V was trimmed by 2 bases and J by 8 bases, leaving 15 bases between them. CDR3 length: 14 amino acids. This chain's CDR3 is CASSLGGDLSGYTF. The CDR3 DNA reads TGTGCCAGCAGTTTAGGGGGGGACCTAAGCGGCTACACCTTC.

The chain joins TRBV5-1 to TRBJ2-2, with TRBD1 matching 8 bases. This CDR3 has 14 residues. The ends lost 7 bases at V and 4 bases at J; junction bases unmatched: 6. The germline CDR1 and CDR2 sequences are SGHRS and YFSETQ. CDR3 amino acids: CASVGQDLTGELFF. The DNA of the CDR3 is TGCGCCAGCGTGGGACAGGATCTCACCGGGGAGCTGTTTTTT.

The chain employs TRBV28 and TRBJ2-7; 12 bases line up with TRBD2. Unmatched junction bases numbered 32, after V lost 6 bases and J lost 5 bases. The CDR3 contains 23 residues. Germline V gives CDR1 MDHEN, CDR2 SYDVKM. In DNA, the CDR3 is TGTGCCAGCAGACCCAGTTCTGGGACTGGGACTAGCGGGTTAGTCTCCCATCGGGACGAGCAGTACTTC. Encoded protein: CASRPSSGTGTSGLVSHRDEQYF.

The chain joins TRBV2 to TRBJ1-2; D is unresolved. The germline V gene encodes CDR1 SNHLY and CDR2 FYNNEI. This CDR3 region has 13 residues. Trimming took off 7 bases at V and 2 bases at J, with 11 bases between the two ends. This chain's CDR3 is CASNIQENYGYTF. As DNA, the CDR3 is TGTGCCAGCAACATTCAGGAAAACTATGGCTACACCTTC.

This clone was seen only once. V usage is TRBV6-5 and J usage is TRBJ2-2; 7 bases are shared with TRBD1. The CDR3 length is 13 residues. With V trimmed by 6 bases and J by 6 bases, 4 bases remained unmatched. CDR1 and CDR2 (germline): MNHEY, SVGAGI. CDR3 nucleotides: TGTGCCAGCAGCCCGGACAGGTCCGGGGAGCTGTTTTTT. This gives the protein CASSPDRSGELFF.

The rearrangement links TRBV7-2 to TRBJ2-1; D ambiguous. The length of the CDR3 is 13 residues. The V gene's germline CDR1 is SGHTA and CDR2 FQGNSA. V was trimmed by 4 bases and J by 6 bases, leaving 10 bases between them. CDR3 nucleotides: TGTGCCAGCAGCTGGGATCCCCTCAATGAGCAGTTCTTC. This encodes CASSWDPLNEQFF.

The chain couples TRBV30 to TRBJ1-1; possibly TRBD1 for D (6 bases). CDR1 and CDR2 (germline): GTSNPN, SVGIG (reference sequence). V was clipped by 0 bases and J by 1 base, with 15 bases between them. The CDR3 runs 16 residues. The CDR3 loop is CAWSVRGRRQNTEAFF. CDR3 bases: TGTGCCTGGAGTGTACGGGGGCGGAGACAGAACACTGAAGCTTTCTTT.

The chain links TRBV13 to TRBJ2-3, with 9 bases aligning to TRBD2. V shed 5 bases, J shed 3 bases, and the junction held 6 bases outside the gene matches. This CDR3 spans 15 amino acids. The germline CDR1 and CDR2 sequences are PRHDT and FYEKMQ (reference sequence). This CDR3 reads CASSQAGGTTDTQYF. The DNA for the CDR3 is TGTGCCAGCAGCCAAGCGGGGGGAACTACAGATACGCAGTATTTT.

CDR3 nucleotides: TGTGCCTGGAGTTTGGCGACTCGGAACTACGAGCAGTACTTC. This translates into CAWSLATRNYEQYF. This rearrangement joins TRBV30 to TRBJ2-7; D gene unclear. The germline CDR1 and CDR2 sequences are GTSNPN and SVGIG (reference sequence). The CDR3 spans 14 residues. V was pared by 2 bases and J by 3 bases, with 14 bases between.

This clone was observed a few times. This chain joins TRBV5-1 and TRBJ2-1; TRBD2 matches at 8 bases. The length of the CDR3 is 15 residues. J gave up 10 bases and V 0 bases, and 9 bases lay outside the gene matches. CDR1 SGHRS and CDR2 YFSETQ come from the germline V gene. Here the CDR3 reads CASSLDAGGVREQFF. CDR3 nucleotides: TGCGCCAGCAGCTTGGACGCGGGGGGAGTCAGGGAGCAGTTCTTC.

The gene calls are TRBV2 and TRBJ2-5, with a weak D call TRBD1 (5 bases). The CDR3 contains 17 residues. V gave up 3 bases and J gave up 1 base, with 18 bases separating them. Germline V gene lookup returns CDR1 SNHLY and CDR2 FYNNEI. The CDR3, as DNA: TGTGCCAGCAGTGAGACCTTACAGGTTCCAGGCCAAGAGACCCAGTACTTC. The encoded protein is CASSETLQVPGQETQYF.

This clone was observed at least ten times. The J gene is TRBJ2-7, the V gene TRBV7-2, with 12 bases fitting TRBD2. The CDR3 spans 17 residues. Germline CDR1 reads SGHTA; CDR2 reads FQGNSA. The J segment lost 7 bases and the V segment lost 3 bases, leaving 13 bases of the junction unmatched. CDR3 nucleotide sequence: TGTGCCAGCAGCTTCCAAGGACTAGCGGGACGCCCGGGAGAGCAGTACTTC. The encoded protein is CASSFQGLAGRPGEQYF.

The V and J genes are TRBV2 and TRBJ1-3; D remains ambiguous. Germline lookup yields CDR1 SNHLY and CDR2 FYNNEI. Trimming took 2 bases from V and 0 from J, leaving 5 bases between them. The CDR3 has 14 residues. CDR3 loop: CASSESSSGNTIYF. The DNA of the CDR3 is TGTGCCAGCAGTGAATCTAGCTCTGGAAACACCATATATTTT.

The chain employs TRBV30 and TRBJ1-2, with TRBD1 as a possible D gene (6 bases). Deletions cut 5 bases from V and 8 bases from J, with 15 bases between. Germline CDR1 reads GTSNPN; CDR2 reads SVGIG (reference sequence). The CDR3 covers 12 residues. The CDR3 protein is CAWSRGAGGYTF. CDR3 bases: TGTGCCTGGTCAAGGGGGGCTGGGGGCTACACCTTC.

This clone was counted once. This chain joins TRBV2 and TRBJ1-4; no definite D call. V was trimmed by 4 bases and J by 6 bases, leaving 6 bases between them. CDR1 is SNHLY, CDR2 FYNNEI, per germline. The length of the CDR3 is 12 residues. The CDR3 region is CASSGADEKLFF. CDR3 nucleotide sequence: TGTGCCAGCAGTGGGGCGGATGAAAAACTGTTTTTT.

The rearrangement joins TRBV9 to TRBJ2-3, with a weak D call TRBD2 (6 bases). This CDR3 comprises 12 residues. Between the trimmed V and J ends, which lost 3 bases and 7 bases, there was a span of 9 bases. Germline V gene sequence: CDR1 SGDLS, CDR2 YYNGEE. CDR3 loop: CASSGTTHTQYF. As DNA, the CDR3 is TGTGCCAGCAGCGGGACTACCCATACGCAGTATTTT.

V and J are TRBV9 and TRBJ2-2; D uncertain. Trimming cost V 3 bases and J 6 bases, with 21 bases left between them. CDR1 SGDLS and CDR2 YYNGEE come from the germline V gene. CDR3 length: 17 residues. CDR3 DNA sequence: TGTGCCAGCAGCGGTAATATTAGGAGTAGCAGCCCCGGGGAGCTGTTTTTT. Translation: CASSGNIRSSSPGELFF.

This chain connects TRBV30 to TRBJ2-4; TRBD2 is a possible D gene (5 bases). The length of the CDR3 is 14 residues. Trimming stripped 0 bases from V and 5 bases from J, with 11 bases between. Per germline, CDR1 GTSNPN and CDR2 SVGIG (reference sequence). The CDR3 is CAWSVGVVENIQYF. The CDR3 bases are TGTGCCTGGAGTGTCGGGGTGGTGGAAAACATTCAGTACTTC.

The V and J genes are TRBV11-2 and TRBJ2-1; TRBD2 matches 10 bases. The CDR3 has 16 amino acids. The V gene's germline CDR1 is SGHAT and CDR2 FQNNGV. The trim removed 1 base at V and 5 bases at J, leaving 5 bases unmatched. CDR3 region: CASSLGLAGVNNEQFF. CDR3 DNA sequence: TGTGCCAGCAGCTTAGGGCTAGCGGGGGTGAACAATGAGCAGTTCTTC.